These 15 T cell receptor beta chains share one sample of origin, sequenced in a study of shared clonotypes between healthy human individuals. Generated by immunoSEQ multiplex PCR, the TCRdb table keeps only in-frame clones and is missing some. This sample yields around 1.1 million clones, of which 70% to 80% are seen a single time; under 0.8% belongs to the top ten. The sample comprised memory CD4+ T cells from PBMCs. Subset denoted: CD45RA-negative fraction. The source of these receptors is a young man in good health. Some clones in this sample may be carry-over from other donors' samples.

This clone was detected ten times or more. The V and J genes are TRBV4-1 and TRBJ1-5; possible D gene TRBD1, 5 bases. The V end lost 1 base, the J end lost 7 bases, and 14 bases lay between the germline ends. The CDR3 totals 15 residues. Germline-derived CDR1 and CDR2 are MGHRA and YSYEKL. The CDR3 is CASSQGGNGGQPQHF. CDR3 nucleotides: TGCGCCAGCAGCCAAGGGGGGAATGGAGGCCAGCCCCAGCATTTT.

V and J are TRBV18 and TRBJ1-1, with 9 bases fitting TRBD1. Germline V gene data show CDR1 as KGHSH and CDR2 as LQKENI. With 4 bases clipped from V and 5 bases from J, the junction kept 5 bases outside the gene matches. CDR3 length: 14 residues. CDR3 sequence: CASSRGQGETEAFF. The CDR3 nucleotides are TGTGCCAGCTCACGGGGACAGGGAGAAACTGAAGCTTTCTTT.

This clone showed up just once. The V call is TRBV7-6, the J call TRBJ2-1; D ambiguous. V was clipped by 5 bases and J by 4 bases, with 12 bases between them. This CDR3 is built from 14 residues. Germline CDR1 and CDR2: SGHVS and FNYEAQ. CDR3 in amino acids: CASSRKDGYNEQFF. The CDR3 DNA is TGTGCCAGCAGCCGAAAGGACGGATACAATGAGCAGTTCTTC.

A single count supports this clone. The gene calls are TRBV18 and TRBJ2-2; D not certain. The V gene's germline CDR1 is KGHSH and CDR2 LQKENI. The CDR3 has 12 amino acids. The V end lost 4 bases, the J end lost 6 bases, and 6 bases lay between the germline ends. DNA of the CDR3: TGTGCCAGCTCACTCCCCTCCGGGGAGCTGTTTTTT. This gives the protein CASSLPSGELFF. The full variable domain, rest sourced from reference TRBV18 and TRBJ2-2, is NAGVMQNPRHLVRRRGQEARLRCSPMKGHSHVYWYRQLPEEGLKFMVYLQKENIIDESGMPKERFSAEFPKEGPSILRIQQVVRGDSAAYFCASSLPSGELFFGEGSRLTVL.

The chain is built from TRBV2 and TRBJ2-5, with TRBD1 identical over 7 bases. The CDR3 is 14 residues long. V shed 3 bases and J 4 bases; nucleotides not matched to a gene: 5. Germline values: CDR1 SNHLY, CDR2 FYNNEI. CDR3 bases: TGTGCCAGCAGTGAGCTGACAGGGCGAGAGACCCAGTACTTC. This gives the protein CASSELTGRETQYF.

V gene TRBV5-1 combines with J gene TRBJ1-2; D gene ambiguous. V shed 3 bases and J shed 2 bases, with 11 bases lying between them. The germline V gene has CDR1 SGHRS and CDR2 YFSETQ. This CDR3 has 14 residues. Here the CDR3 DNA reads TGCGCCAGCAGCTCCTTCACAAACAACTATGGCTACACCTTC. Protein: CASSSFTNNYGYTF.

The rearrangement links TRBV9 to TRBJ1-3; possible D gene TRBD1, 6 bases. Germline values: CDR1 SGDLS, CDR2 YYNGEE. V gave up 0 bases and J gave up 1 base, with 11 bases separating them. The CDR3 covers 16 residues. Here the CDR3 DNA reads TGTGCCAGCAGCGTAGAACCGGGGGCGTCTGGAAACACCATATATTTT. This sequence encodes CASSVEPGASGNTIYF.

CDR3 nucleotide sequence: TGTGCCAGCAGCTTAGATCGGTGGACGAACACCGGGGAGCTGTTTTTT. This translates into CASSLDRWTNTGELFF. This chain joins TRBV7-8 and TRBJ2-2; no definite D call. The CDR3 consists of 16 residues. Germline V gives CDR1 SGHVS, CDR2 FQNEAQ. V shed 1 base and J shed 0 bases, with 9 bases lying between them. Full variable domain (remainder filled in from reference TRBV7-8 and TRBJ2-2): GAGVSQSPRYKVAKRGQDVALRCDPISGHVSLFWYQQALGQGPEFLTYFQNEAQLDKSGLPSDRFFAERPEGSVSTLKIQRTQQEDSAVYLCASSLDRWTNTGELFFGEGSRLTVL.

In this sample, this clone turned up once. The V and J genes are TRBV19 and TRBJ2-7; 11 nucleotides align to TRBD1. The CDR3 has 13 amino acids. Germline loops: CDR1 LNHDA, CDR2 SQIVND (reference sequence). V gave up 6 bases and J gave up 6 bases; unmatched junction bases: 4. CDR3 bases: TGTGCCAGTAGGGGGACAGGGGGACGCGAGCAGTACTTC. Its protein is CASRGTGGREQYF.

The genes are TRBV18 and TRBJ1-2; TRBD1 matches 9 bases. The CDR3 consists of 13 residues. CDR1 is KGHSH, CDR2 LQKENI, per germline. With V trimmed by 3 bases and J by 9 bases, 5 bases remained unmatched. DNA of the CDR3: TGTGCCAGCTCACCGGGACAGGGATTAAGCTACACCTTC. This codes for CASSPGQGLSYTF.

The V and J genes are TRBV11-2 and TRBJ1-2; D perhaps matches TRBD1 (5 bases). Trimming shortened V by 1 base and J by 0 bases, and 12 bases separated the two germline ends. This CDR3 contains 16 residues. Germline assignment: CDR1 SGHAT and CDR2 FQNNGV. The CDR3 coding sequence is TGTGCCAGCAGCTTAGGGGACGGTCAGACTAACTATGGCTACACCTTC. Translated, it gives CASSLGDGQTNYGYTF.

The V call is TRBV2, the J call TRBJ1-1; the D is unclear. The CDR3 has 14 amino acids. Trimming cost V 7 bases and J 0 bases, with 12 bases left between them. Germline V gene lookup returns CDR1 SNHLY and CDR2 FYNNEI. This chain's CDR3 is CASTGLMMNTEAFF. DNA for the CDR3: TGTGCCAGCACAGGACTGATGATGAACACTGAAGCTTTCTTT. The full variable domain, its missing parts supplied by reference TRBV2 and TRBJ1-1, is EPEVTQTPSHQVTQMGQEVILRCVPISNHLYFYWYRQILGQKVEFLVSFYNNEISEKSEIFDDQFSVERPDGSNFTLKIRSTKLEDSAMYFCASTGLMMNTEAFFGQGTRLTVV.

The rearrangement joins TRBV27 to TRBJ2-3; D gene unclear. This CDR3 has 11 residues. CDR1 and CDR2 from the germline V gene are MNHEY and SMNVEV (reference sequence). The V gene lost 3 bases and the J gene lost 6 bases, with 4 bases spanning the gap. DNA for the CDR3: TGTGCCAGCAGTTTTTGGGATACGCAGTATTTT. As protein: CASSFWDTQYF.

This chain connects TRBV5-1 to TRBJ2-7, with D possibly matching TRBD1 (6 bases). The CDR3 covers 17 residues. Deletions cut 0 bases from V and 6 bases from J, with 22 bases between. The germline V gene has CDR1 SGHRS and CDR2 YFSETQ. This CDR3 is CASSLGQGSTGLGEQYF. CDR3 sequence (DNA): TGCGCCAGCAGCTTGGGCCAAGGGTCAACAGGGTTGGGCGAGCAGTACTTC.

J is TRBJ2-7 and V is TRBV7-8, with D unclear. Between the trimmed V and J ends, which lost 2 bases and 5 bases, there was a span of 7 bases. Looked up from germline, CDR1 is SGHVS and CDR2 is FQNEAQ. The CDR3 contains 12 residues. The CDR3 protein is CASSLRPNEQYF. The DNA for the CDR3 is TGTGCCAGCAGCTTACGGCCTAACGAGCAGTACTTC. The full variable domain, with the rest looked up from reference TRBV7-8 and TRBJ2-7, is GAGVSQSPRYKVAKRGQDVALRCDPISGHVSLFWYQQALGQGPEFLTYFQNEAQLDKSGLPSDRFFAERPEGSVSTLKIQRTQQEDSAVYLCASSLRPNEQYFGPGTRLTVT.